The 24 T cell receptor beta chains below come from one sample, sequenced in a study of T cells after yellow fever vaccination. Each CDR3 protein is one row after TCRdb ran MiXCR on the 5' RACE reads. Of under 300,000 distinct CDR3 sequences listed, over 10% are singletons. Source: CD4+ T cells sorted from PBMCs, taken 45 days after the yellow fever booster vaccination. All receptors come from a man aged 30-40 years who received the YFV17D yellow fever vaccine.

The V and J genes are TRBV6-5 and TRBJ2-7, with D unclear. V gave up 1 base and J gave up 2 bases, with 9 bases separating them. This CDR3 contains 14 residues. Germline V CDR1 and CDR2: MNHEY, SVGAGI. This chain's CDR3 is CASSYFRAPYEQYF. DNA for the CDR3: TGTGCCAGCAGTTACTTCCGGGCACCCTACGAGCAGTACTTC.

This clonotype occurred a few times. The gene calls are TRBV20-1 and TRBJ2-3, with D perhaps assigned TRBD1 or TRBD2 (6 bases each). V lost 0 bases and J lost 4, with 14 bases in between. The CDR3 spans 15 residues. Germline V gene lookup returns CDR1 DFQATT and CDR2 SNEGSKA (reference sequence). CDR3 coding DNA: TGCAGTGCTAGAGACGGAGGGGGTGGCCCAGATACGCAGTATTTT. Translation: CSARDGGGGPDTQYF.

Written as DNA, the CDR3 is TGTGCCAGCAGCAAAGACGGGGAGGGGGTTGGCACTGAAGCTTTCTTT. Amino acids: CASSKDGEGVGTEAFF. The chain carries TRBV21-1 and TRBJ1-1. TRBV21-1 is classified as a pseudogene. The CDR3 is 16 residues long.

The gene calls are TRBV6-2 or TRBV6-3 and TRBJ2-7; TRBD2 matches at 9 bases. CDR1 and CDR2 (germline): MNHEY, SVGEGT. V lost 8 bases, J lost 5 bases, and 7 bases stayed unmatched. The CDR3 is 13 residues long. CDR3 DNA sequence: TGTGCCAGCTGTCTTAGCGGGAGACACGAGCAGTACTTC. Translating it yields CASCLSGRHEQYF.

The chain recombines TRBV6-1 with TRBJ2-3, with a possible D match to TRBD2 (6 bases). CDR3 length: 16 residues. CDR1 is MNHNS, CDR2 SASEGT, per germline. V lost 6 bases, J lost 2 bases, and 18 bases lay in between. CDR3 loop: CASRLDWRAATDTQYF. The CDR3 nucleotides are TGTGCCAGCAGGCTCGATTGGAGGGCCGCCACAGATACGCAGTATTTT.

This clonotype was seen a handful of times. In nucleotides, the CDR3 is TGTGCCAGCAGCTCCCCCGGCTCCACCTACGAGCAGTACTTC. Translation: CASSSPGSTYEQYF. The chain joins TRBV7-2 to TRBJ2-7; no definite D call. This CDR3 has 14 amino acids. V was shortened by 4 bases and J by 2 bases, with 12 bases between the two germline ends. Germline lookup yields CDR1 SGHTA and CDR2 FQGNSA.

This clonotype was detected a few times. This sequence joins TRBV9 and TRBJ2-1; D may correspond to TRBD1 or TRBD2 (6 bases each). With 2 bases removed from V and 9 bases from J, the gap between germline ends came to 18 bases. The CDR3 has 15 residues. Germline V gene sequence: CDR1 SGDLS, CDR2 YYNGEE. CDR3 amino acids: CASSVGQGTGFEQFF. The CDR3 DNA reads TGTGCCAGCAGCGTGGGCCAGGGGACTGGGTTTGAGCAGTTCTTC.

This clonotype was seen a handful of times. The CDR3 bases are TGTGCCAGCAGCTGGATAACCGCCGAGCAGTACTTC. Its protein product is CASSWITAEQYF. This chain uses TRBV7-2 with TRBJ2-7; D not certain. There are 12 residues in the CDR3. V was cut by 4 bases and J by 6 bases, with 10 bases left in between. CDR1 and CDR2 (germline): SGHTA, FQGNSA. The whole variable domain, filled in from reference TRBV7-2 and TRBJ2-7, reads GAGVSQSPSNKVTEKGKDVELRCDPISGHTALYWYRQSLGQGLEFLIYFQGNSAPDKSGLPSDRFSAERTGGSVSTLTIQRTQQEDSAVYLCASSWITAEQYFGPGTRLTVT.

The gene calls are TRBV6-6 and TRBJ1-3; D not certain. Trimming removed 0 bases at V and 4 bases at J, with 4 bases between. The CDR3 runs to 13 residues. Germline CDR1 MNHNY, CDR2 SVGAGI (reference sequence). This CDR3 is CASSYSSGNTIYF. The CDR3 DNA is TGTGCCAGCAGTTACTCATCCGGAAACACCATATATTTT.

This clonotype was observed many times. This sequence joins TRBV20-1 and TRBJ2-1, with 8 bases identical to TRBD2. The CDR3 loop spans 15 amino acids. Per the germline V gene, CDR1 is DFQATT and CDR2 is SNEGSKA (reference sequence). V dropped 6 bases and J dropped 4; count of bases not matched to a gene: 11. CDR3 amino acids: CSANLAGLEYNEQFF. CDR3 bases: TGCAGTGCGAACTTAGCGGGATTGGAGTACAATGAGCAGTTCTTC.

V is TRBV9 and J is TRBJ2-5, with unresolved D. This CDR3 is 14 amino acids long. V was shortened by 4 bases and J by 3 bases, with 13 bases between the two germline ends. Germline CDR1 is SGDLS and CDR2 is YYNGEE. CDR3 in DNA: TGTGCCAGCAGCTCTCGAAGAGACGAAGAGACCCAGTACTTC. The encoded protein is CASSSRRDEETQYF.

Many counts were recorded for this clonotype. The DNA for the CDR3 is TGTGCCAGCAGTAGGGACAGGGGGCGAGAGACCCAGTACTTC. It codes for CASSRDRGRETQYF. The rearrangement links TRBV6-5 to TRBJ2-5; 12 nucleotides line up with TRBD1. The CDR3 covers 14 residues. CDR1 and CDR2 (germline): MNHEY, SVGAGI. V dropped 5 bases and J dropped 4; count of bases not matched to a gene: 2.

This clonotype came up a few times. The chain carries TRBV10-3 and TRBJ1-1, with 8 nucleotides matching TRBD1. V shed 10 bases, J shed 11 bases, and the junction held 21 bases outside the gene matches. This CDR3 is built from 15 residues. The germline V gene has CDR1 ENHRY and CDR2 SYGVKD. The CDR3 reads CATPDRERRVSFAFF. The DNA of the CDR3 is TGTGCCACCCCGGACAGGGAAAGGAGGGTATCATTTGCTTTCTTT.

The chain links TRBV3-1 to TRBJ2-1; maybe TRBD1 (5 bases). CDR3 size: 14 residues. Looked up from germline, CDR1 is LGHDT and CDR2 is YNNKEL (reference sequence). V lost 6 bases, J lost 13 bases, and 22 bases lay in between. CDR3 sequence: CASSSQGATWRQFF. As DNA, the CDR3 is TGTGCCAGCAGTTCTCAAGGGGCAACGTGGCGTCAGTTCTTC.

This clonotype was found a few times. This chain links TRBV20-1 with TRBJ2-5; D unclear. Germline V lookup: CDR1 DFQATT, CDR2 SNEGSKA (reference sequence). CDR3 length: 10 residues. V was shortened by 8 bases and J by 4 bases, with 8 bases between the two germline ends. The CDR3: CSPTRETQYF. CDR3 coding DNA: TGCAGTCCCACTCGAGAGACCCAGTACTTC.

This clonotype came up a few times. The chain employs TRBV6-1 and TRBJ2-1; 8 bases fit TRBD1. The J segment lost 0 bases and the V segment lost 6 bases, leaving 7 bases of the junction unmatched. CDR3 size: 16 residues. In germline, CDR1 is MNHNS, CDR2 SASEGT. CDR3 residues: CASSSRQGSSYNEQFF. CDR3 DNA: TGTGCCAGCAGCTCTAGACAGGGGTCCTCCTACAATGAGCAGTTCTTC.

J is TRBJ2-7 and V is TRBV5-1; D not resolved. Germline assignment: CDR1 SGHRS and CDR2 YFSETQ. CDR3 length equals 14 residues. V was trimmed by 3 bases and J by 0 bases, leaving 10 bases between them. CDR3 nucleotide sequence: TGCGCCAGCAGCTCCCGGGCCTTCTCCTACGAGCAGTACTTC. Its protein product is CASSSRAFSYEQYF.

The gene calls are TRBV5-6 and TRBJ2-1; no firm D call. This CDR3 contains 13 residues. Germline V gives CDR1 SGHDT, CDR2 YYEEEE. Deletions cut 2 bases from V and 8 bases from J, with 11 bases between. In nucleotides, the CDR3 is TGTGCCAGCAGCTTTGTCGGCCCTGATGAGCAGTTCTTC. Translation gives CASSFVGPDEQFF.

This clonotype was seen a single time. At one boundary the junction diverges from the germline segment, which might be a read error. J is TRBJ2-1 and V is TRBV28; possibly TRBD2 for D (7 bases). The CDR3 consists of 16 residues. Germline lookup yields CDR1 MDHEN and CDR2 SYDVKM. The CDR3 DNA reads TGTGCCCGCAGTTCCTCTAGGGGGGGCATGCTCAAGGAGCAGTTCTTC. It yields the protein CARSSSRGGMLKEQFF. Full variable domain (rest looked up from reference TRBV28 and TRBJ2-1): DVKVTQSSRYLVKRTGEKVFLECVQDMDHENMFWYRQDPGLGLRLIYFSYDVKMKEKGDIPEGYSVSREKKERFSLILESASTNQTSMYLCARSSSRGGMLKEQFFGPGTRLTVL.

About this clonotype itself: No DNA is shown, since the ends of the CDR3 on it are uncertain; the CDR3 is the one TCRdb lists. This CDR3 is CASSLVGSGANVLAF. The rearrangement links TRBV5-1 to TRBJ2-6. In germline, CDR1 is SGHRS, CDR2 YFSETQ. The CDR3 region is 15 residues in length, termini included.

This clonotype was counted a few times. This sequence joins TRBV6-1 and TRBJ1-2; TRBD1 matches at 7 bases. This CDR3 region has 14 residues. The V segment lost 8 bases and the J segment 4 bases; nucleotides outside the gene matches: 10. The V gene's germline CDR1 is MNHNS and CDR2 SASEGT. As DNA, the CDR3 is TGTGCCAGCCGCTATCGCGACAGGGCCTATGGCTACACCTTC. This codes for CASRYRDRAYGYTF.

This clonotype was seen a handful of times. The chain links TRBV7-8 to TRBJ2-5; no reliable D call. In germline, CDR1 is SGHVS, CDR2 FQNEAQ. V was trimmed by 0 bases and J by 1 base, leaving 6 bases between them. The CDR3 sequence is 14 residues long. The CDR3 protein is CASSLATVQETQYF. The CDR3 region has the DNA TGTGCCAGCAGCTTAGCTACAGTCCAAGAGACCCAGTACTTC.

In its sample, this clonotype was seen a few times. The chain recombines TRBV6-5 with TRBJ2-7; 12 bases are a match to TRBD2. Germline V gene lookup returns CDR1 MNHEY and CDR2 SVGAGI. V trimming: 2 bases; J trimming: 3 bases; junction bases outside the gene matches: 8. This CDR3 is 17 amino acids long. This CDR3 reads CASSYTALAGGYYEQYF. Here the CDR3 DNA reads TGTGCCAGCAGTTACACCGCGCTAGCGGGAGGGTACTACGAGCAGTACTTC.

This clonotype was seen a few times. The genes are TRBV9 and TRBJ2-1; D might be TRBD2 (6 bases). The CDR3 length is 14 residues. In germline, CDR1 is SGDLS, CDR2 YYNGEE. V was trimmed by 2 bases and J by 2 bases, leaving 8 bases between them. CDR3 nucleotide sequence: TGTGCCAGCAGCGTTCGCGGGACCTACAATGAGCAGTTCTTC. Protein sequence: CASSVRGTYNEQFF.